A single sample gave rise to the 23 T cell receptor beta chains below, sequenced in a study of OX40 agonist ivuxolimab in advanced cancers. Assay used: immunoSEQ multiplex PCR; TCRdb lists only in-frame clones, some missing. The sample includes 82,000 or so clones, approximately 85% of them seen just once. This specimen was CD4+ or CD8+ T cells sorted from blood, taken in a trial of the OX40 agonist ivuxolimab. These receptors all come from an adult with an advanced solid tumor such as melanoma, head and neck, liver or kidney cancer.

Only one count was recorded for this clone. The CDR3 region is CAWSVTRAANEKLFF. The CDR3 region has the DNA TGTGCCTGGAGTGTCACCAGGGCCGCTAATGAAAAACTGTTTTTT. J is TRBJ1-4 and V is TRBV30; D is possibly TRBD1 (5 bases). Trimming stripped 0 bases from V and 3 bases from J, with 11 bases between. Germline-derived CDR1 and CDR2 are GTSNPN and SVGIG (reference sequence). The length of the CDR3 is 15 residues.

The V gene is TRBV19, the J gene TRBJ2-1, with D uncertain. Trimming pared 6 bases from V and 6 bases from J, leaving 9 bases between. CDR3 size: 12 residues. Looked up from germline, CDR1 is LNHDA and CDR2 is SQIVND (reference sequence). The CDR3 sequence is CASSSVFNEQFF. CDR3 nucleotides: TGTGCCAGTAGCTCAGTTTTCAATGAGCAGTTCTTC.

The V and J genes are TRBV5-5 and TRBJ1-4; D call uncertain. The CDR3 has 13 residues. Germline CDR1 and CDR2: SGHKS and YYEKEE (reference sequence). V lost 2 bases and J 2 bases, leaving 4 bases between the germline ends. CDR3 protein: CASSFLTNEKLFF. For the CDR3, the DNA is TGTGCCAGCAGCTTCCTTACTAATGAAAAACTGTTTTTT.

A single count supports this clone. This rearrangement joins TRBV9 to TRBJ2-5, with no clear D. Matching the DNA end better, TRBJ2-7 makes the J call doubtful. Germline V gene lookup returns CDR1 SGDLS and CDR2 YYNGEE. The CDR3 totals 14 residues. The CDR3 spells CASSVARSPYEQYF. For the CDR3, the DNA is TGTGCCAGCAGCGTAGCCCGATCACCCTACGAGCAGTACTTC.

The V gene is TRBV4-2, the J gene TRBJ1-1; maybe TRBD1 (6 bases). The CDR3 has 15 residues. Trimming took 0 bases from V and 5 from J, leaving 13 bases between them. Germline loops: CDR1 LGHNA, CDR2 YNFKEQ. CDR3 loop: CASSQERGAGTEAFF. CDR3 coding DNA: TGTGCCAGCAGCCAAGAGAGGGGGGCTGGTACTGAAGCTTTCTTT.

This clone showed up just once. The genes are TRBV19 and TRBJ1-2, with no clear D. This CDR3 is 13 amino acids long. The germline V gene encodes CDR1 LNHDA and CDR2 SQIVND (reference sequence). Trimming shortened V by 0 bases and J by 8 bases, and 10 bases separated the two germline ends. The CDR3 DNA reads as TGTGCCAGTAGTATAGAGCAGTCGGGCGGCTACACCTTC. Residues: CASSIEQSGGYTF.

This sequence joins TRBV7-3 and TRBJ2-3; TRBD2 agrees at 15 bases. CDR3 length equals 16 residues. The V gene end was trimmed by 4 bases and the J gene end by 4 bases; junction bases not matched to a gene: 3. Germline V gene lookup returns CDR1 SGHTA and CDR2 FQGTGA. CDR3 region: CASSSGLAGGADTQYF. The DNA for the CDR3 is TGTGCCAGCAGCTCGGGACTAGCGGGGGGTGCAGATACGCAGTATTTT.

V is TRBV5-6 and J is TRBJ1-2; tentative D call: TRBD1 (6 bases). V lost 5 bases and J lost 0, with 14 bases in between. CDR3 size: 15 residues. Germline CDR1 reads SGHDT; CDR2 reads YYEEEE. The CDR3 bases are TGTGCCAGCAGACTTACAGGGTGGGCTAACTATGGCTACACCTTC. It encodes CASRLTGWANYGYTF.

V usage is TRBV30 and J usage is TRBJ2-4; D may be TRBD1 (6 bases). The length of the CDR3 is 15 residues. The germline V and J ends were trimmed by 1 base and 2 bases, with 12 bases remaining between them. Per the germline V gene, CDR1 is GTSNPN and CDR2 is SVGIG (reference sequence). The DNA for the CDR3 is TGTGCCTGGAGTGAGGGGACAAATACCAAAAACATTCAGTACTTC. It specifies CAWSEGTNTKNIQYF. Together with reference TRBV30 and TRBJ2-4, the CDR3 gives the full variable domain: SQTIHQWPATLVQPVGSPLSLECTVEGTSNPNLYWYRQAAGRGLQLLFYSVGIGQISSEVPQNLSASRPQDRQFILSSKKLLLSDSGFYLCAWSEGTNTKNIQYFGAGTRLSVL.

The chain uses TRBV5-1 and TRBJ1-6; D is unclear. Germline V lookup: CDR1 SGHRS, CDR2 YFSETQ. V gave up 9 bases and J gave up 3 bases, with 10 bases separating them. The CDR3 extends over 13 amino acids. CDR3 sequence: CATGESYNSPLHF. The CDR3 DNA reads as TGCGCCACCGGAGAAAGCTATAATTCACCCCTCCACTTT.

The chain links TRBV9 to TRBJ1-3; D unclear. CDR3 length: 18 residues. The germline V and J ends were trimmed by 3 bases and 0 bases, with 19 bases remaining between them. Germline CDR1 and CDR2: SGDLS and YYNGEE. The CDR3, as DNA: TGTGCCAGCAGCGCCCCCCCGCCGACCCGGGACTCTGGAAACACCATATATTTT. It encodes CASSAPPPTRDSGNTIYF. The whole variable domain, remainder taken from reference TRBV9 and TRBJ1-3, is DSGVTQTPKHLITATGQRVTLRCSPRSGDLSVYWYQQSLDQGLQFLIQYYNGEERAKGNILERFSAQQFPDLHSELNLSSLELGDSALYFCASSAPPPTRDSGNTIYFGEGSWLTVV.

V is TRBV19 and J is TRBJ1-3; D remains unclear. V gave up 5 bases and J gave up 0 bases, with 8 bases separating them. Germline assignment: CDR1 LNHDA and CDR2 SQIVND (reference sequence). The CDR3 is 14 amino acids. The CDR3 bases are TGTGCCAGTAGTCTCGTTAACTCTGGAAACACCATATATTTT. As protein: CASSLVNSGNTIYF.

This clone was detected once. The CDR3 DNA follows: TGTGCCAGCAGCTGGGGGGGTCTCTTAGGTAGGGCTTTCTTT. The encoded protein is CASSWGGLLGRAFF. The V and J genes are TRBV5-6 and TRBJ1-1, with D perhaps TRBD1 (5 bases). CDR1 and CDR2 from the germline V gene are SGHDT and YYEEEE. V lost 3 bases and J 11 bases, leaving 20 bases between the germline ends. CDR3 length equals 14 residues.

The chain carries TRBV25-1 and TRBJ1-2; 7 nucleotides agree with TRBD1. V shed 8 bases and J 5 bases; nucleotides not matched to a gene: 8. This CDR3 has 13 residues. Germline CDR1 reads MGHDK; CDR2 reads SYGVNS. This CDR3 is CASQDRVQYGYTF. The CDR3 DNA sequence: TGTGCCAGCCAAGACAGGGTCCAATATGGCTACACCTTC.

The chain uses TRBV5-4 and TRBJ2-2; the match to TRBD1 covers 10 bases. After removal of 4 bases from V and 6 bases from J, the junction contained 9 bases not matched to a gene. Germline-derived CDR1 and CDR2 are SGHNT and YYREEE (reference sequence). The length of the CDR3 is 16 residues. The CDR3 DNA sequence: TGTGCCAGCAGCCCTCCCGGGACAGGGGTATCCGGGGAGCTGTTTTTT. Its translation is CASSPPGTGVSGELFF.

The gene calls are TRBV7-9 and TRBJ2-3; maybe TRBD1 (8 bases). This CDR3 comprises 16 residues. The germline gives CDR1 SEHNR, CDR2 FQNEAQ (reference sequence). V dropped 1 base and J dropped 5 bases, with 16 bases sitting between them. This CDR3 is CASSLGTGGGQDTQYF. DNA of the CDR3: TGTGCCAGCAGCTTAGGTACAGGGGGGGGACAAGATACGCAGTATTTT.

This chain links TRBV5-1 with TRBJ1-5, with D maybe TRBD1 (5 bases). This CDR3 region has 16 residues. Per germline, CDR1 SGHRS and CDR2 YFSETQ. V was pared by 0 bases and J by 9 bases, with 19 bases between. The CDR3 loop is CASSLGPFGGSSPQHF. DNA of the CDR3: TGCGCCAGCAGCTTGGGGCCCTTCGGGGGGTCATCGCCCCAGCATTTT.

V usage is TRBV28 and J usage is TRBJ1-5; weak D call: TRBD1 (6 bases). The V gene's germline CDR1 is MDHEN and CDR2 SYDVKM. The CDR3 spans 14 residues. Trimming cost V 2 bases and J 9 bases, with 14 bases left between them. DNA for the CDR3: TGTGCCAGCAGTTTACTTAGGGACAAAGTGCCCCAGCATTTT. Its protein is CASSLLRDKVPQHF.

This clone was found once. The chain links TRBV27 to TRBJ2-1; the D call may be TRBD1 or TRBD2 (7 bases each). Germline loops: CDR1 MNHEY, CDR2 SMNVEV (reference sequence). Deletions cut 4 bases from V and 8 bases from J, with 18 bases between. This CDR3 has 15 residues. CDR3: CASSWRGGGEDEQFF. The CDR3, as DNA: TGTGCCAGCAGTTGGCGGGGAGGGGGCGAGGATGAGCAGTTCTTC.

This chain uses TRBV9 with TRBJ2-5; 8 nucleotides line up with TRBD1. Germline lookup yields CDR1 SGDLS and CDR2 YYNGEE. Trimming took 3 bases from V and 5 from J; bases not matched to a gene: 6. CDR3 size: 14 residues. The CDR3 is CASSAGQGSETQYF. As DNA, the CDR3 is TGTGCCAGCAGCGCTGGACAGGGATCGGAGACCCAGTACTTC.

The V call is TRBV2, the J call TRBJ1-5; D unresolved. CDR3 size: 15 residues. Germline CDR1 is SNHLY and CDR2 is FYNNEI. V lost 2 bases to trimming and J lost 0 bases, with 8 bases between them. The CDR3 spells CASSEYGSSNQPQHF. The CDR3 DNA is TGTGCCAGCAGTGAATACGGGAGTAGCAATCAGCCCCAGCATTTT.

The sample holds one count of this clone. The chain employs TRBV4-1 and TRBJ1-1, with D uncertain. The CDR3 extends over 14 amino acids. CDR1 and CDR2 from the germline V gene are MGHRA and YSYEKL. V was shortened by 3 bases and J by 5 bases, with 13 bases between the two germline ends. The CDR3 DNA is TGCGCCAGCAGCCAGTATCCACTCTGGACTGAAGCTTTCTTT. This gives the protein CASSQYPLWTEAFF.

Only a few counts were recorded for this clone. This chain uses TRBV27 with TRBJ2-6, with TRBD2 as a possible D gene (8 bases). This CDR3 is 18 amino acids long. Germline loops: CDR1 MNHEY, CDR2 SMNVEV (reference sequence). V was trimmed by 4 bases and J by 4 bases, leaving 20 bases between them. The CDR3: CASSSREGAREGANVLTF. The CDR3, as DNA: TGTGCCAGCAGTTCCCGGGAGGGGGCCCGGGAGGGGGCCAACGTCCTGACTTTC.